This T cell receptor beta chain was identified during a study of glioma-infiltrating T cells. Study summary: Before surgery, glioma patients received dexamethasone for at most six days.

Whole-study findings and limits: Very few CDR3 sequences were shared between tissue and blood.

This clonotype was seen more than once but under ten times. Its target is unknown. Between the trimmed V and J ends, which lost 1 base and 5 bases, there was a span of 9 bases. Germline assignment: CDR1 SGHVT and CDR2 SQSDAQ. CDR3 length: 14 residues. Using RNA template, CDR3s of TCR alpha and beta were amplified with iRepertoire arm-PCR. One entry per CDR3 protein results from TCRdb running MiXCR on the multiplex PCR reads. The repertoire holds more than 300,000 distinct CDR3 sequences, less than 50% seen once, with 12% in the top ten. Material for sequencing was glioma tissue, nonneoplastic brain tissue, or PBMCs (not recorded which). This rearrangement joins TRBV7-4 to TRBJ1-5; D gene uncertain. This TCR was recovered from a human donor with low-grade glioma or glioblastoma, undergoing nonglioma brain surgery, or in good health (not recorded which). CDR3 in DNA: TGTGCCAGCAGCTTAGAGAAGGATCATCAGCCCCAGCATTTT. Its protein product is CASSLEKDHQPQHF.